A selection of T cell receptor beta chains follows, all from one sample in a study of PD-1 blockade in classical Hodgkin lymphoma. Measured with immunoSEQ multiplex PCR; TCRdb has only the in-frame clones, and not every one. Of 95,000 to 100,000 clones listed, around 89% were seen once; the top ten hold under 7.5%. This specimen was peripheral blood mononuclear cells (PBMCs), taken before the second cycle of nivolumab. The receptors here all came from a human donor with classical Hodgkin lymphoma. Both conserved end residues are trimmed from each CDR3.

cdr3_aa | v_call
ASSAQGEKLF | TRBV9
ASVASSGELF | TRBV5-4
ASSRTVYGYT | TRBV6-1
ASSLIGDRGRGYGYT | TRBV27
AAVGTEAF | TRBV6-5
ASRPLGGRTYEQY | TRBV27
ASSRGQLNYGYT | TRBV27
ASSLASGRISTDTQY | TRBV5-6
ASSLGGPETQY | TRBV27
ASSVSASGGYIAKNIQY | TRBV9
ASSKGAYEQY | TRBV7-2
ASSLVPGNTEAF | TRBV5-1
ASSLAWWDRGPEKLF | TRBV7-8
ASSSLMTDTQY | TRBV7-6
AWSRRGETQY | TRBV30
ASSYRGNTDTQY | TRBV7-8
ASSTGLAGTDTQY | TRBV6-5
ASSQDSADQPQH | TRBV7-2
ASSLSAGINYGYT | TRBV5-8
ATQNGGAALDTQY | TRBV27
ASSSNRQGYEQY | TRBV11-2
ASSQVWGLAGAGGEFSTDTQY | TRBV4-2